This T cell receptor beta chain came from a study of blood T cell repertoires in COVID-19. TCRdb's table, derived via immunoSEQ multiplex PCR, lists solely in-frame clones and lacks some. The repertoire holds 200,000 to 250,000 clones, with around 84% as singletons. Germline V gene sequence: CDR1 MNHNY, CDR2 SVGAGI (reference sequence). The germline V and J ends were trimmed by 2 bases and 0 bases, with 11 bases remaining between them. CDR3 size: 16 residues. The material sequenced was peripheral blood. V usage is TRBV6-6 and J usage is TRBJ1-5, with D perhaps matching TRBD1 (5 bases). The sequence was collected from a man aged 25-45 years with active or convalescent COVID-19. The CDR3 region has the DNA TGTGCCAGCAGTTACAAGGGGACTAATAGCAATCAGCCCCAGCATTTT. It encodes CASSYKGTNSNQPQHF.